This T cell receptor beta chain is from a study of blood T cell repertoires in COVID-19 (dated by TCRdb to about 2020). In terms of the full investigation: Samples covering the acute and convalescent phases of COVID-19 were provided by collaborators in the United States, Italy and Spain. The prospective study material was composed of cDNA or gDNA derived from T cells, B-cell-depleted T cells, or PBMCs. Deeply sampled blood TCRbeta repertoires from subjects exposed to, actively infected with, or recovered from COVID-19 were included in the dataset. A freely available public database, intended as a resource for researchers studying the immune response to SARS-CoV-2, is where the repertoires were released. Samples came from the ongoing ImmuneRACE study (first 160 participants) plus 1,254 subjects from 6 global collaborators. Nearly every sample came with metadata listing a de-identified subject ID, COVID-19 status, age in years and sex. HLA class I and class II types, where available, came from metadata supplied by the sample provider rather than from assay-based typing.

In the case of this clone: Its antigen specificity is not known. Base qualities are not provided; no much larger clone lies one nucleotide away.

Relative to germline, V is 4 bases shorter and J is 6 bases shorter, with 21 bases between their ends. Inclusive of the bounding cysteine and phenylalanine, the CDR3 is 16 residues long. The retained sequence is limited to the CDR3, 48 bases, with the frame set at the first base. The germline V gene (reference sequence) gives CDR1 as LNHDA and CDR2 as SQIVND. The paper as a whole reports these results and caveats: How much clinical and demographic metadata was included differed by source and by participant, and the metadata was provided uncurated.

The immunoSEQ Assay, a bias-controlled multiplex PCR, was used to amplify TCRbeta CDR3 regions from genomic DNA. Concerning the study's data processing: The number of nucleated cells in each sample was estimated from the amplification of reference gene primers within the assay. Sequence reads were collapsed and filtered to measure the absolute abundance of every unique TCRbeta CDR3 rearrangement. For each sample, productive Simpson clonality was calculated as the square root of Simpson's diversity index across productive rearrangements. What TCRdb holds here is the immuneACCESS table cut down to in-frame rearrangements. Part of the clones is not present; checked against another copy, under half of the missing clones reflect an unresolved V gene, and the others are unexplained. V, J and clone size are those of that table, while D and trimming were read from the DNA. The sample has just under 350,000 clones on record, about four fifths of them singletons. In total, the top ten clones hold 3% of the sample.

Whole blood was collected in K2EDTA tubes by collaborating institutions according to the institutions' own protocols. For TCRbeta analysis, collaborator samples were shipped as frozen whole blood, as isolated PBMCs, or as DNA extracted from either sample type. Sequenced material: peripheral blood. This sequence uses TRBV19 and TRBJ1-1; the best D guess is TRBD1, with 5 bases matching. This receptor was obtained from a man aged 25-45 years with active or convalescent COVID-19. In nucleotides, the sequence is TGTGCCAGTAGTACACCAGGGCGACGAATTGGAGCTGAAGCTTTCTTT. It translates as CASSTPGRRIGAEAFF.